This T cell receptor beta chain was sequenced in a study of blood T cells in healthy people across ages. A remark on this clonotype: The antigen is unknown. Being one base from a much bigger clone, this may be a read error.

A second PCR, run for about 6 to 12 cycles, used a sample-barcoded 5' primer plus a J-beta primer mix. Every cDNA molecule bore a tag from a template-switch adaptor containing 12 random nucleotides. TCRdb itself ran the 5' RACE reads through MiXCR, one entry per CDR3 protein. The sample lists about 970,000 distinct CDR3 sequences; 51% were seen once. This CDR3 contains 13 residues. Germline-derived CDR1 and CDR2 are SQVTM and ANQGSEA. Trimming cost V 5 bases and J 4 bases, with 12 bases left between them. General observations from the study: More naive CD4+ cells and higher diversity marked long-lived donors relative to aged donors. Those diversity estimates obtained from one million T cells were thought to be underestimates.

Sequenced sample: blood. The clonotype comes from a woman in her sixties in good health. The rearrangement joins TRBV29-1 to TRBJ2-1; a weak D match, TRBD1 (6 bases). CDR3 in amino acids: CSVHGQRYNEQFF. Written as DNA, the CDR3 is TGCAGCGTTCACGGACAGAGGTACAATGAGCAGTTCTTC.